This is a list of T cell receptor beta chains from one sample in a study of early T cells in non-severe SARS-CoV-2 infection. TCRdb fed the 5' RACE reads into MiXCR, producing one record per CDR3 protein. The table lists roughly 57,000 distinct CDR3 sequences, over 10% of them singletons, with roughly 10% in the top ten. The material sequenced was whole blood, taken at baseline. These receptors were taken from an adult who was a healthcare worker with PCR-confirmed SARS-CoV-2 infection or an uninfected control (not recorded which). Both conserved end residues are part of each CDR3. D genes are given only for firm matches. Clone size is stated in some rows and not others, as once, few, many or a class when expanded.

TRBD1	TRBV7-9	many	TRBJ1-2	TGTGCCAGCAGCCTAACCACAGGGGTCCCCTACACCTTC	CASSLTTGVPYTF
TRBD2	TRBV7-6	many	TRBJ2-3	TGTGCCAGCAGCCCTACTGGGCTAGCGGGGACAGATACGCAGTATTTT	CASSPTGLAGTDTQYF
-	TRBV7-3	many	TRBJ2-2	TGTGCCAGCAGCCCCACCCGGGTCGTCCCTTCCCAGGGGAACACCGGGGAGCTGTTTTTT	CASSPTRVVPSQGNTGELFF
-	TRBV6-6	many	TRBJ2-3	TGTGCCAGCAGTTACGGCGGCCCCCGGGCAGATACGCAGTATTTT	CASSYGGPRADTQYF
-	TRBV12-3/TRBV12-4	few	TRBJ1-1	TGTGCCAGCAGTTTAGCGCGAACATTTGGCACTGAAGCTTTCTTT	CASSLARTFGTEAFF
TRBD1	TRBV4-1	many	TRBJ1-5	TGCGCCAGCAGCCAAGCGACAGGGGAAAGCAATCAGCCCCAGCATTTT	CASSQATGESNQPQHF
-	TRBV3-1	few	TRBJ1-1	TGTGCCAGCAGCCAAGATCTAGGCCAGCTGAACACTGAAGCTTTCTTT	CASSQDLGQLNTEAFF
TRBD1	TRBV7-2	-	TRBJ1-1	TGTGCCAGCAGCTCAGACAGGGGGCGCGAGGAAGCTTTCTTT	CASSSDRGREEAFF
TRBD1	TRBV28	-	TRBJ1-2	TGTGCCAGCACCTCCCGGACAGGGTCGTATGGCTACACCTTC	CASTSRTGSYGYTF
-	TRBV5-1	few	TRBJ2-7	TGCGCCAGCACCGGGGGAGGCGGGGCCCCCTACGAGCAGTACTTC	CASTGGGGAPYEQYF
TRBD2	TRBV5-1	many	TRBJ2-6	TGCGCCAGCAGCCCAGGGACTAGCGGTAAAATGGTCTCTGGGGCCAACGTCCTGACTTTC	CASSPGTSGKMVSGANVLTF
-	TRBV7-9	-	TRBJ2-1	TGTGCCAGCAGCTGGGCCCCCGGGGGGCAGTTCTTC	CASSWAPGGQFF
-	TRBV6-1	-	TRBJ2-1	TGTGCCAGCAGTGGAGGGACTGAGCAGTTCTTC	CASSGGTEQFF
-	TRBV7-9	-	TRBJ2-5	TGTGCCAGCAGCTCAGGGCTTCAGACCCAGTACTTC	CASSSGLQTQYF
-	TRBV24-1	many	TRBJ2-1	TGTGCCACCAGTGGACCGGGACTCAATGAGCAGTTCTTC	CATSGPGLNEQFF
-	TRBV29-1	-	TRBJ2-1	TGCAGCCCCATCCTACGGTACAGCTCCTACAATGAGCAGTTCTTC	CSPILRYSSYNEQFF
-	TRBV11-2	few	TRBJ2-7	TGTGCCAGCAGCTTGGGGGAGTGGAACGAGCAGTACTTC	CASSLGEWNEQYF
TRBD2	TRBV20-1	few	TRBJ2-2	TGCAGTGCCCTGGGGGGCGGGAGGGTTACCACCGGGGAGCTGTTTTTT	CSALGGGRVTTGELFF
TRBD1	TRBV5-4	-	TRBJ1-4	TGTGCCAGCAGCTCAACCGGGACAGGGGGAGAAAAACTGTTTTTT	CASSSTGTGGEKLFF
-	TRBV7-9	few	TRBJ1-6	TGTGCCACCAACAGCTTAAGAAATTCACCCCTCCACTTT	CATNSLRNSPLHF
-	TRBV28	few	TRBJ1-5	TGTGCCAGCAGTTTAGTGAGCAATCAGCCCCAGCATTTT	CASSLVSNQPQHF
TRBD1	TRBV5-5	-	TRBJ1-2	TGTGCCAGCAGCCCCCTCCAGGACAGGGCTAACTATGGCTACACCTTC	CASSPLQDRANYGYTF
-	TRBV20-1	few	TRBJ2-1	TGCAGTGTTATGTACAATGAGCAGTTCTTC	CSVMYNEQFF
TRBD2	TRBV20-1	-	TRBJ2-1	TGCAGTGCTAGAGCCCTACTAGCGGGGGAAAATGAGCAGTTCTTC	CSARALLAGENEQFF
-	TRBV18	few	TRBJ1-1	TGTGCCAGCTCCTCCGCGGTGAACACTGAAGCTTTCTTT	CASSSAVNTEAFF
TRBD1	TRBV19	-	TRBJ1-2	TGTGCCAGTAGTCCCGGGACAGGGACTTACTATGGCTACACCTTC	CASSPGTGTYYGYTF
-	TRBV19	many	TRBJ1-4	TGTGCCAGTAGTGTCCTCTTTGAAAAACTGTTTTTT	CASSVLFEKLFF
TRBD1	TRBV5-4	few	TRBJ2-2	TGTGCCAGCAGCAGGGGACAGGGGAACACCGGGGAGCTGTTTTTT	CASSRGQGNTGELFF
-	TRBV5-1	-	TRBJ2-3	TGCGCCAGCAGTGACGGCCATACTAGCACAGATACGCAGTATTTT	CASSDGHTSTDTQYF
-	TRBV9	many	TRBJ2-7	TGTGCCAGCAGCCCTCGGTCACAAGACGAGCAGTACTTC	CASSPRSQDEQYF
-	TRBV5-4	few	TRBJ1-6	TGTGCCAGCAGCTTGGCCAGGGGACGAGATAATTCACCCCTCCACTTT	CASSLARGRDNSPLHF
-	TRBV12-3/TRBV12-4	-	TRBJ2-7	TGTGCCAGCACCAGCTCCTACGAGCAGTACTTC	CASTSSYEQYF
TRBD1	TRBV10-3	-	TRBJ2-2	TGTGCCATCAGTGAGCCGGGACAGGGAGGAACCGGGGAGCTGTTTTTT	CAISEPGQGGTGELFF
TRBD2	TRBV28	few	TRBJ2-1	TGTGCCAGCATTGAGGTCTGGACTAGCGGGACGAGCTCCTACAATGAGCAGTTCTTC	CASIEVWTSGTSSYNEQFF
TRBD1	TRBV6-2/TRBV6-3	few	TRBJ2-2	TGTGCCAGCCACAGGGGGTATACCGGGGAGCTGTTTTTT	CASHRGYTGELFF
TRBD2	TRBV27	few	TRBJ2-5	TGTGCCAGCAGTTTAGAAGGGACTACGCAAGAGACCCAGTACTTC	CASSLEGTTQETQYF
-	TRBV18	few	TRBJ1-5	TGTGCCAGCTCAGCTGGGGGGTCCCGCAATCAGCCCCAGCATTTT	CASSAGGSRNQPQHF
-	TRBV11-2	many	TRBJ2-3	TGTGCCAGCAGCTTGAATCCTGGTGGGAGATTTCGATATACGCAGTATTTT	CASSLNPGGRFRYTQYF
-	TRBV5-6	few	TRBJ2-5	TGTGCCAGCAGCGACGTGGGACTGCAAGAGACCCAGTACTTC	CASSDVGLQETQYF
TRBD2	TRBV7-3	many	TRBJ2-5	TGTGCCAGCAGTTCTAGCGGAGCCCAAGAGACCCAGTACTTC	CASSSSGAQETQYF
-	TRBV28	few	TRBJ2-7	TGTGCCAGCAGCCCAATACGGCGGGGTGAGAAAAGCTCCTACGAGCAGTACTTC	CASSPIRRGEKSSYEQYF
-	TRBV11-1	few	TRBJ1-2	TGTGCCAGCAGCCTCAACAGGGAGGATTACGGCTACACCTTC	CASSLNREDYGYTF
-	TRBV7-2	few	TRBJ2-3	TGTGCCAGCAGCTCGGACGGCACAGATACGCAGTATTTT	CASSSDGTDTQYF
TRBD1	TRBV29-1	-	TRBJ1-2	TGCAGCGTTGCGAGGACAGGGCTGACATATGGCTACACCTTC	CSVARTGLTYGYTF
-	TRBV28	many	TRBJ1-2	TGTGCCAGCAGCCCCCTGGGGGGCACCTATGGCTACACCTTC	CASSPLGGTYGYTF
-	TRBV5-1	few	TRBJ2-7	TGCGCCAGCAGCTTGACAGCATCCTACGAGCAGTACTTC	CASSLTASYEQYF
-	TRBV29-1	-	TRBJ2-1	TGCAGCGTTGAAGAGGTCAGGGGATCATGGACCGAGCAGTTCTTC	CSVEEVRGSWTEQFF
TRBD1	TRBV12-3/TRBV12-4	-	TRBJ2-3	TGTGCCAGCAGAAATGGGGACAGGGCATCGGATACGCAGTATTTT	CASRNGDRASDTQYF
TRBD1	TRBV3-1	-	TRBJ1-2	TGTGCCAGCAGCCATACGACAGGGTCGAAAGGCTACACCTTC	CASSHTTGSKGYTF
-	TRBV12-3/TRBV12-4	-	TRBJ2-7	TGTGCCAGCAGTAAGCCCAACTACGAGCAGTACTTC	CASSKPNYEQYF
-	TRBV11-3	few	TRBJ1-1	TGTGCCAGCAGCCCCCTAATGGTCACTGAAGCTTTCTTT	CASSPLMVTEAFF
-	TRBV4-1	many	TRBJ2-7	TGCGCCAGCAGCCCCGACGAGGGGGCCTACGAGCAGTACTTC	CASSPDEGAYEQYF
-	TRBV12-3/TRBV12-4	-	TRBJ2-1	TGTGCCAGCAGTCCGACGGTGAATGAGCAGTTCTTC	CASSPTVNEQFF
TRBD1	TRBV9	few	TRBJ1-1	TGTGCCAGCAGCCCCCACCCGGCGACAGGGGGCATTATAACGAGCACTGAAGCTTTCTTT	CASSPHPATGGIITSTEAFF
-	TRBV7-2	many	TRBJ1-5	TGTGCCAGCAGCTTAAGGATAGATCAGCCCCAGCATTTT	CASSLRIDQPQHF
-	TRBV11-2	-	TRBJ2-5	TGTGCCAGCAGCTTAGAATCTTGGGTGATCGGAGAGACCCAGTACTTC	CASSLESWVIGETQYF
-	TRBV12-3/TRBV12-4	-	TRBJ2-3	TGTGCCAGCAGATTAGCGGCCCTTAGCACAGATACGCAGTATTTT	CASRLAALSTDTQYF
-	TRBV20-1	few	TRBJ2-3	TGCAGTGCTAGAGTAGGGGGGGATACGCAGTATTTT	CSARVGGDTQYF
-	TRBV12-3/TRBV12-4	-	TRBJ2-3	TGTGCCAGCAGTTTTCACCTCACAGATACGCAGTATTTT	CASSFHLTDTQYF
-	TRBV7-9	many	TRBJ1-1	TGTGCCAGCAGGTCACAGGGATGGAACACTGAAGCTTTCTTT	CASRSQGWNTEAFF